This entry concerns a single TCR beta chain. The source of the sample is a study of blood T cell repertoires in COVID-19. TCRdb keeps only in-frame clones here, not all; method: immunoSEQ multiplex PCR. Of roughly 400,000 clones listed, around nine tenths are singletons. The CDR3 extends over 13 amino acids. Per the germline V gene, CDR1 is KGHSH and CDR2 is LQKENI. The V and J ends lost 4 bases and 7 bases, in that order; junction bases with no gene match: 6. This clonotype originated in a woman aged 18-29 years who had been exposed to COVID-19. The chain has TRBV18 and TRBJ1-2, with 7 bases lining up with TRBD1. The sample consisted of PBMCs or T cells enriched from blood (not recorded which). CDR3 DNA: TGTGCCAGCTCACAAGACAGGGTGCCTGGCTACACCTTC. Translation gives CASSQDRVPGYTF. Full variable domain (remainder filled in from reference TRBV18 and TRBJ1-2): NAGVMQNPRHLVRRRGQEARLRCSPMKGHSHVYWYRQLPEEGLKFMVYLQKENIIDESGMPKERFSAEFPKEGPSILRIQQVVRGDSAAYFCASSQDRVPGYTFGSGTRLTVV.